This T cell receptor (beta chain) came from a study of STAT3 mutations in large granular lymphocyte leukemia. Study results and limitations: Clonal expansion was inferred from samples taken at other timepoints. Persisting codominant clonotypes may have hidden a small pathogenic clone. Every T-LGLL patient had at least one immunodominant TCRbeta clonotype. All newly emerging clones after therapy were STAT3 wild type.

This clone was counted once. Its antigen is undetermined. Germline CDR1 is SEHNR and CDR2 is FQNEAQ (reference sequence). V shed 5 bases, J shed 4 bases, and the junction held 4 bases outside the gene matches. There are 16 residues in the CDR3. TCRbeta libraries averaged around 42,000 productive templates per sample. The repertoire was sequenced with immunoSEQ multiplex PCR; TCRdb's copy has only in-frame clones and lacks some. Of approximately 2,800 clones in the sample, around 69% were seen once. V gene TRBV7-9 combines with J gene TRBJ2-2; TRBD2 matches 13 bases. The clonotype originates from a man aged 60 to 75 with T-cell large granular lymphocyte leukemia. Some clones in this sample may be carry-over from other donors' samples. Sequences were obtained from peripheral blood mononuclear cells. CDR3 nucleotides: TGTGCCAGCAGCACTAGCGGGAGGGGTAGCACCGGGGAGCTGTTTTTT. It specifies CASSTSGRGSTGELFF.